This is a list of T cell receptor beta chains from one sample in a study of T cell responses to AZD1222 COVID-19 vaccine. Measured with immunoSEQ multiplex PCR; TCRdb has only the in-frame clones, and not every one. Here the sample spans roughly 260,000 clones, more than 85% being singletons. Sequencing was performed on peripheral blood, taken on day 0 of AZD1222 vaccination. These receptors were taken from an adult in good health. Each CDR3 is given with its conserved first and last residue. Each record gives: V gene, D gene, clone size, J gene, CDR3 DNA, CDR3 protein. The D gene is left open where the match is weak. Some rows mark clone size as missing; the rest say once, few, many or name a class of expanded clone.

>TRBV9|.|.|TRBJ1-3
TGTGCCAGCAGCGTAGGTCCAGGGGAAGGAAACACCATATATTTT
CASSVGPGEGNTIYF
>TRBV2|.|.|TRBJ1-5
TGTGCCAGCAGTGAAGCGTTGAAGCCCCAGCATTTT
CASSEALKPQHF
>TRBV3-1/TRBV3-2|TRBD1|once|TRBJ1-2
TGTGCCAGCAGCCCTTGGGACAGATCTAACTATGGCTACACCTTC
CASSPWDRSNYGYTF
>TRBV11-2|.|once|TRBJ1-4
TGTGCCAGCAGCTTACGGGCTAATGAAAAACTGTTTTTT
CASSLRANEKLFF
>TRBV20-1|.|once|TRBJ1-1
TGCAGTGCTAGAGGGTGGACTGAAGCTTTCTTT
CSARGWTEAFF
>TRBV27|.|.|TRBJ1-2
TGTGCCAGCAGTGTGGACAAGGGTCGGTATGGCTACACCTTC
CASSVDKGRYGYTF
>TRBV3-1/TRBV3-2|.|.|TRBJ1-4
TGTGCCAGCAGCGTAACTTTTAGAGGTGAAAAACTGTTTTTT
CASSVTFRGEKLFF
>TRBV11-2|.|.|TRBJ2-7
TGTGCCAGCAGCTTAGGGGGCTTCGAGCAGTACTTC
CASSLGGFEQYF
>TRBV29-1|.|.|TRBJ2-1
TGCAGCGTCACTCACTCGATGCTATCCAATGAGCAGTTCTTC
CSVTHSMLSNEQFF
>TRBV3-1/TRBV3-2|.|.|TRBJ2-6
TGTGCCAGCAGCCGTTGGTCCTCCCCTGGGGCCAACGTCCTGACTTTC
CASSRWSSPGANVLTF
>TRBV13|TRBD2|once|TRBJ2-3
TGTGCCAGCAGTCTAGCGGGAAAAAGCACAGATACGCAGTATTTT
CASSLAGKSTDTQYF
>TRBV29-1|TRBD1|.|TRBJ2-7
TGCAGCGTTGGATCTCGGACAGGGCCCTCCTACGAGCAGTACTTC
CSVGSRTGPSYEQYF
>TRBV9|TRBD1|.|TRBJ2-7
TGTGCCAGCAGCGTCTCCGGACAGGGATTCTCCTACGAGCAGTACTTC
CASSVSGQGFSYEQYF
>TRBV9|.|.|TRBJ2-1
TGTGCCAGCAGCAATCTCGGGTACAATGAGCAGTTCTTC
CASSNLGYNEQFF
>TRBV28|TRBD1|.|TRBJ2-7
TGTGCCAGCAGTTTATTTGAGGGACAGGGATCCTACGAGCAGTACTTC
CASSLFEGQGSYEQYF
>TRBV10-3|TRBD1|.|TRBJ1-5
TGTGCCATCAGCCGCGGGACAGGGGGCGATCAGCCCCAGCATTTT
CAISRGTGGDQPQHF
>TRBV19|.|once|TRBJ2-7
TGTGCCACCCAAGGGCCACTCTACGAGCAGTACTTC
CATQGPLYEQYF
>TRBV3-1/TRBV3-2|.|.|TRBJ2-3
TGTGCCAGCAGCCCGTGGACAGACACAGATACGCAGTATTTT
CASSPWTDTDTQYF
>TRBV14|TRBD2|.|TRBJ2-1
TGTGCCAGCAGCCAGGGACTAGCGTACAATGAGCAGTTCTTC
CASSQGLAYNEQFF
>TRBV5-1|.|.|TRBJ2-7
TGCGCCAGCAGCCCCCGGGTTTCCTCCTACGAGCAGTACTTC
CASSPRVSSYEQYF
>TRBV2|.|.|TRBJ2-1
TGTGCCACACAGCCCGGGTCCTACAATGAGCAGTTCTTC
CATQPGSYNEQFF
>TRBV28|.|.|TRBJ1-1
TGTGCCAGCAGTCCCAGATTGATCACTGAAGCTTTCTTT
CASSPRLITEAFF
>TRBV6-6|TRBD1|.|TRBJ1-4
TGTGCCAGCAGGAAGCCGGGACAGGATAATGAAAAACTGTTTTTT
CASRKPGQDNEKLFF
>TRBV7-9|.|.|TRBJ2-6
TGTGCCAGCAGCTTAAGAGGGGGAAAAGCTGGGGCCAACGTCCTGACTTTC
CASSLRGGKAGANVLTF
>TRBV19|.|.|TRBJ2-3
TGTGCCAGTAGTATAGCGGGGACCCGCAGGACAGATACGCAGTATTTT
CASSIAGTRRTDTQYF
>TRBV28|TRBD1|once|TRBJ2-2
TGTGCCAGCAGTCTCCTCGGACAGGCGAACACCGGGGAGCTGTTTTTT
CASSLLGQANTGELFF
>TRBV10-2|.|.|TRBJ1-1
TGCGCCAGCAGCACGGGGGGCACTGAAGCTTTCTTT
CASSTGGTEAFF
>TRBV11-3|.|.|TRBJ2-1
TGTGCCAGCAGCTCGTCCGGGAGCTCCTACAATGAGCAGTTCTTC
CASSSSGSSYNEQFF
>TRBV28|.|few|TRBJ1-1
TGTGCCAGCAGTTTAGGCCAGATTGAAGCTTTCTTT
CASSLGQIEAFF
>TRBV9|.|.|TRBJ2-2
TGTGCCAGCAGCGTAGGTGGGGGAACCGGGGAGCTGTTTTTT
CASSVGGGTGELFF
>TRBV5-1|.|.|TRBJ1-2
TGCGCCAGCAGCTTGGCCGCGGCAGGACGCGGCTACACCTTC
CASSLAAAGRGYTF
>TRBV28|.|.|TRBJ1-2
TGTGCCAGCACCCGGCCCGGGGGCTTCAATACTAACTATGGCTACACCTTC
CASTRPGGFNTNYGYTF
>TRBV18|.|.|TRBJ2-7
TGTGCCAGCTCACCATCGGGGCGCTACGAGCAGTACTTC
CASSPSGRYEQYF
>TRBV6-5|.|.|TRBJ2-1
TGTGCCAGCAGCCGACAGCGAACCTACAATGAGCAGTTCTTC
CASSRQRTYNEQFF
>TRBV28|.|.|TRBJ2-2
TGTGCCAGCAGTTCTCGCCAGGGTCCGACCGGGGAGCTGTTTTTT
CASSSRQGPTGELFF
>TRBV5-1|TRBD2|.|TRBJ2-1
TGCGCCAGCAGCTTGGGGATAGCGGGGGTCTACAATGAGCAGTTCTTC
CASSLGIAGVYNEQFF
>TRBV3-1/TRBV3-2|.|.|TRBJ1-1
TGTGCCAGCAGCCAACACCACCGATATGAAGCTTTCTTT
CASSQHHRYEAFF
>TRBV3-1/TRBV3-2|.|.|TRBJ2-6
TGTGCCAGCAGCCCTCTTTGGGATTCTGGGGCCAACGTCCTGACTTTC
CASSPLWDSGANVLTF
>TRBV14|TRBD2|.|TRBJ2-2
TGTGCCAGCAGCCAAGAGGGGCGAGCGGCCAGCGGGAGGGAGCTGTTTTTT
CASSQEGRAASGRELFF
>TRBV2|TRBD2|.|TRBJ2-3
TGTGCCAGCGACCTAGCGGGAACTGGGGATACGCAGTATTTT
CASDLAGTGDTQYF
>TRBV9|.|.|TRBJ1-4
TGTGCCAGCAGCGCCTCGCCACTCCGTAGGGGTGAAAAACTGTTTTTT
CASSASPLRRGEKLFF
>TRBV7-2|.|.|TRBJ2-2
TGTGCCAGCAGTTCAAGAGGGCCGAACACCGGGGAGCTGTTTTTT
CASSSRGPNTGELFF
>TRBV27|.|.|TRBJ1-5
TGTGCCAGCGGCAATCCGGGAAGCAATCAGCCCCAGCATTTT
CASGNPGSNQPQHF
>TRBV12-3/TRBV12-4|.|.|TRBJ2-3
TGTGCCAGCAGCCTGCGGAGGGGAGATACGCAGTATTTT
CASSLRRGDTQYF
>TRBV27|.|.|TRBJ1-6
TGTGCCAGCAGTCCAGCGGGACTCCGCTCCTATAATTCACCCCTCCACTTT
CASSPAGLRSYNSPLHF
>TRBV7-3|.|.|TRBJ2-1
TGTGCCAGCAGCCCGGCCGGGGGTTACAATGAGCAGTTCTTC
CASSPAGGYNEQFF
>TRBV27|TRBD1|.|TRBJ2-7
TGTGCCAGCAGGACTACCGGGACAGGGAAGCTTGAGCAGTACTTC
CASRTTGTGKLEQYF
>TRBV5-1|.|.|TRBJ2-5
TGCGCCAGCAGCTTGTCAGGAGGTCGGGAGACCCAGTACTTC
CASSLSGGRETQYF
>TRBV5-6|TRBD1|.|TRBJ1-2
TGTGCCAGCAGCTTGGACAGGGGTTATGGCTACACCTTC
CASSLDRGYGYTF
>TRBV5-1|.|.|TRBJ2-1
TGCGCCAGCAGCCTGGACTACAATGAGCAGTTCTTC
CASSLDYNEQFF